The clone carrying this TCR beta chain was counted once. Per the study methods: The authors estimated nucleated cell counts from reference gene primer amplification. Profiled with immunoSEQ multiplex PCR; TCRdb holds only in-frame clones, not every one. V and J calls and clone size are as listed in that table; D and trimming were resolved from the DNA. This table holds roughly 110,000 clones, approximately 91% found once. The data originate from a study of blood T cell repertoires in COVID-19. Study-wide background: From the United States, Italy and Spain came samples of acute and convalescent COVID-19. T cells, B-cell-depleted T cells, or PBMCs supplied cDNA or gDNA.

The CDR3 covers 13 residues. This receptor was taken from a woman in her 70s who had recovered from COVID-19. The sequencing input was peripheral blood. The chain uses TRBV21-1 and TRBJ2-7; TRBD2, as called in the table, went unchecked against the DNA. TRBV21-1 is an annotated pseudogene. The CDR3 DNA reads TGTGCCAGCAGCAAAGGGACTAGATATGAGCAGTACTTC. The encoded protein is CASSKGTRYEQYF.